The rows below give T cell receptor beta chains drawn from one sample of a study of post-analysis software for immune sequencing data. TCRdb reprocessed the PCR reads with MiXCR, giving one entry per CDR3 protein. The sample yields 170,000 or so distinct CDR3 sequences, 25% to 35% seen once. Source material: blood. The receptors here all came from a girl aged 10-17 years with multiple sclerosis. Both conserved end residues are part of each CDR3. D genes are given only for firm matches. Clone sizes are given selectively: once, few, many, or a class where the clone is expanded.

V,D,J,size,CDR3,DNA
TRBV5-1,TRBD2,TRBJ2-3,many,CATQLAGGTDTQYF,TGCGCCACTCAACTAGCGGGAGGCACAGATACGCAGTATTTT
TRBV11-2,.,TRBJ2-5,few,CASSLQNIRGGTQETQYF,TGTGCCAGCAGCTTACAAAACATCAGGGGAGGAACACAAGAGACCCAGTACTTC
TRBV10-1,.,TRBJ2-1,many,CASSEGVRLPQFF,TGCGCCAGCAGTGAGGGAGTTCGACTCCCGCAGTTCTTC
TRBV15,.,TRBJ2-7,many,CATSLGGPQAYEQYF,TGTGCCACCAGTCTTGGGGGCCCTCAGGCCTACGAGCAGTACTTC
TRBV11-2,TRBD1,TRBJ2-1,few,CASSLVGTGNEQFF,TGTGCCAGCAGCTTAGTTGGGACAGGGAATGAGCAGTTCTTC
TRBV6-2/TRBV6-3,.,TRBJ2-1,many,CASSTSYFEQFF,TGTGCCAGCAGTACTAGTTACTTTGAGCAGTTCTTC
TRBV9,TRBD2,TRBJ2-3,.,CASSAGLAGGEDTQYF,TGTGCCAGCAGCGCCGGACTAGCGGGAGGAGAAGATACGCAGTATTTT
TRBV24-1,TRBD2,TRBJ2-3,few,CATRDGLVIDTQYF,TGTGCCACCAGGGATGGACTAGTTATAGATACGCAGTATTTT
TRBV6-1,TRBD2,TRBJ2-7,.,CASDPAGGFYEQYF,TGTGCCAGCGACCCGGCGGGAGGTTTCTACGAGCAGTACTTC
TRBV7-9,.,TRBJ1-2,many,CASSLGVGANYGYTF,TGTGCCAGCAGCTTAGGTGTGGGAGCGAACTATGGCTACACCTTC
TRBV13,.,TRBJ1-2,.,CASSPESTNYGYTF,TGTGCCAGCAGTCCGGAGAGTACTAACTATGGCTACACCTTC
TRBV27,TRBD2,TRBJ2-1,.,CASSPGVAGTNEQFF,TGTGCCAGCAGCCCCGGGGTAGCGGGGACTAATGAGCAGTTCTTC
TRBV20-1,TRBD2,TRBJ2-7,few,CSASVGTSEAYEQYF,TGCAGTGCCTCGGTCGGGACTAGTGAGGCCTACGAGCAGTACTTC
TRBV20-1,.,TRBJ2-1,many,CSASQGNEQFF,TGCAGTGCCTCACAGGGCAATGAGCAGTTCTTC
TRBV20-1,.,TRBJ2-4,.,CSATDRDLAKNIQYF,TGCAGTGCTACCGACAGGGACTTAGCCAAAAACATTCAGTACTTC
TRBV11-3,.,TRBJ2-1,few,CASSLGYTAGLSYNEQFF,TGTGCCAGCAGCTTAGGCTACACCGCTGGGCTTTCCTACAATGAGCAGTTCTTC
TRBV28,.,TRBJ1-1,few,CASRGDRVTEAFF,TGTGCCAGCAGGGGCGACAGAGTCACTGAAGCTTTCTTT
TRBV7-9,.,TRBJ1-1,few,CASSPTAGHWNTEAFF,TGTGCCAGCAGCCCTACGGCGGGACATTGGAACACTGAAGCTTTCTTT
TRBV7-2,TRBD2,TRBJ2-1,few,CASSLIGGGSGNEQFF,TGTGCCAGCAGCTTAATCGGGGGGGGGTCAGGCAATGAGCAGTTCTTC
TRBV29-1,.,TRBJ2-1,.,CSVDRQAGEQFF,TGCAGCGTTGATCGGCAGGCCGGTGAGCAGTTCTTC